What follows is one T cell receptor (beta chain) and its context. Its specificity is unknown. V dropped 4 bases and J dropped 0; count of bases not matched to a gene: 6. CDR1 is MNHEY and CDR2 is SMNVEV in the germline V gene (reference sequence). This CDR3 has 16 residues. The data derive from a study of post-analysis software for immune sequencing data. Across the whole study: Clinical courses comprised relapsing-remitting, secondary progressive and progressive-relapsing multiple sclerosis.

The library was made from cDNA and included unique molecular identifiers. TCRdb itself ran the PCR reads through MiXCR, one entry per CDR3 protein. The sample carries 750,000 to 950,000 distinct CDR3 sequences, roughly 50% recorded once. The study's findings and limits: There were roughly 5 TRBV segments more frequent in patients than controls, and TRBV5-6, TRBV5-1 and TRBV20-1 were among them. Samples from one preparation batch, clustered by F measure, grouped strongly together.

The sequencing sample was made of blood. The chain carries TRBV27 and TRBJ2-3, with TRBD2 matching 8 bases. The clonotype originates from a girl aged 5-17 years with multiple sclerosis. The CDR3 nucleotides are TGTGCCAGCAGTTCGCGCCGACTAGCGAGCACAGATACGCAGTATTTT. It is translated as CASSSRRLASTDTQYF.